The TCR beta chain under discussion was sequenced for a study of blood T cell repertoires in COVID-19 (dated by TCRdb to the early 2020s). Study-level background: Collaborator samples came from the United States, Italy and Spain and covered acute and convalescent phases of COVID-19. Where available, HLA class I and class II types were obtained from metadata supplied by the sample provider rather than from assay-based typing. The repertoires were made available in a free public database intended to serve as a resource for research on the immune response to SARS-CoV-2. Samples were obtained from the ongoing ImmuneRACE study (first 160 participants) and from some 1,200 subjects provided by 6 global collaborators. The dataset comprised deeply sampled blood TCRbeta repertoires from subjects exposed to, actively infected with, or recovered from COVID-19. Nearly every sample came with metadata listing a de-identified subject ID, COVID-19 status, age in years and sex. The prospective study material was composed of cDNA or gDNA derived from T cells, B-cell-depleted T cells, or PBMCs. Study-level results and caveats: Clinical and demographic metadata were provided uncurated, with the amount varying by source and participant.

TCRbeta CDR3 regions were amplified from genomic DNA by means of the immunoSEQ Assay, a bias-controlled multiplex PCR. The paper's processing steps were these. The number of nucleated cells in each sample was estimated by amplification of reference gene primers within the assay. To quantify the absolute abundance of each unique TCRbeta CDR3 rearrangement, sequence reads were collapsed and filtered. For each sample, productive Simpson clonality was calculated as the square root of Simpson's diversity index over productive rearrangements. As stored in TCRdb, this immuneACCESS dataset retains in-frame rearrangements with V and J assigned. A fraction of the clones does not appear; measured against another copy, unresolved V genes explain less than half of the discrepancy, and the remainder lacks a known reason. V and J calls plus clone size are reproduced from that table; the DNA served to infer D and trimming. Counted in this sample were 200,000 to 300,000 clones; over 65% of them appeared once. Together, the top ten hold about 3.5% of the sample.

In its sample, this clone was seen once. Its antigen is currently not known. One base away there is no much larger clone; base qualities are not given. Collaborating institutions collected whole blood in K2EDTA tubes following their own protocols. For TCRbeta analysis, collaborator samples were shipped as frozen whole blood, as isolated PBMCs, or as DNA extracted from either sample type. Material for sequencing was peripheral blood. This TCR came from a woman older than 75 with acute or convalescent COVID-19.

The CDR3 sequence is CASSPRGRREKLFF. In nucleotide form, the sequence is TGTGCCAGCAGTCCCAGGGGGCGGAGGGAAAAACTGTTTTTT. The chain is made from TRBV27 and TRBJ1-4, and TRBD1 aligns with 8 junction nucleotides. The junction shows trimming of 5 bases on V and 8 bases on J, and the gene matches do not reach 7 bases of it. CDR1 and CDR2, per the germline V gene (reference sequence), are MNHEY and SMNVEV. The CDR3 numbers 14 residues from cysteine through phenylalanine. Here the CDR3 DNA is all that survives: 42 bases in frame from base 1. Extended through the reference TRBV27 and TRBJ1-4 proteins, this CDR3 yields the full variable domain: EAQVTQNPRYLITVTGKKLTVTCSQNMNHEYMSWYRQDPGLGLRQIYYSMNVEVTDKGDVPEGYKVSRKEKRNFPLILESPSPNQTSLYFCASSPRGRREKLFFGSGTQLSVL.